The entry below gives a single T cell receptor (beta chain) sequence along with its context. The antigen remains unidentified. Sequencing used immunoSEQ multiplex PCR; TCRdb keeps in-frame clones, though not all of them. The data contain about 13,000 clones, roughly 70% of them seen just once; the ten biggest clones take up 2.9%. Patients had newly diagnosed, untreated stage II-IVA oral cavity squamous cell carcinoma. The data stem from a study of neoadjuvant anti-PD-1 for oral cavity cancer. Study findings and constraints: Higher pretreatment Treg/Th17 ratios tracked higher pretreatment blood clonality.

Trimming shortened V by 7 bases and J by 5 bases, and 15 bases separated the two germline ends. The CDR3 runs 14 residues. The germline V gene has CDR1 LNHDA and CDR2 SQIVND (reference sequence). Sequenced material: PBMCs, taken before nivolumab (anti-PD-1) treatment. The receptor was isolated from a person aged 40 to 85 with oral cavity squamous cell carcinoma. The rearrangement links TRBV19 to TRBJ1-5; tentative D call: TRBD1 (5 bases). For the CDR3, the DNA is TGTGCCAGTATGCGGACAACAATGTATCAGCCCCAGCATTTT. Residues: CASMRTTMYQPQHF.